The 15 T cell receptor beta chains below come from one sample, sequenced in a study of T cells in Graves' hyperthyroidism and ophthalmopathy (dated by TCRdb to between 2019 and 2020). Library prep was done by multiplex PCR. The instrument given in TCRdb is Illumina HiSeq 2000. TCR beta CDR3 regions were amplified from RNA transcripts. The TCR CDR3 was subjected to a first round of RT-PCR using the HTBI primer set and the Qiagen OneStep RT-PCR kit. TCRdb passed the public sequencing reads through fastp at Q25 and MiXCR, retaining productive beta sequences. Every CDR3 protein is listed once, alongside the most common genes and DNA of its rows. The sample table holds about 260,000 distinct CDR3 sequences, of which less than 30% were seen once. Over 25% of the sample is in the top ten clones. Input material: blood. The receptors were gathered from a man between 40 and 49 years old with Graves' hyperthyroidism that later progressed to Graves' ophthalmopathy.

This clonotype showed up many times. V gene TRBV6-5 combines with J gene TRBJ2-5; no clear D gene. The CDR3 sequence is 11 residues long. The germline V and J ends were trimmed by 2 bases and 5 bases, with 3 bases remaining between them. CDR1 and CDR2 from the germline V gene are MNHEY and SVGAGI. In DNA form, the CDR3 reads TGTGCCAGCAGTTACATGGAGACCCAGTACTTC. As protein: CASSYMETQYF.

This clonotype showed up many times. The chain has TRBV6-1 and TRBJ2-7, with 7 positions matching TRBD2. CDR1 is MNHNS, CDR2 SASEGT, per germline. Germline trimming cut 3 bases from V and 6 bases from J; bases unmatched to any gene: 11. The CDR3 totals 15 residues. In nucleotides, the CDR3 is TGTGCCAGCAGTGAGCGGGGGAAGTATCCTGGCGAGCAGTACTTC. Translated, it gives CASSERGKYPGEQYF.

This clonotype was picked up many times. This rearrangement joins TRBV27 to TRBJ1-5; no clear D gene. The germline CDR1 and CDR2 sequences are MNHEY and SMNVEV (reference sequence). Trimming cost V 2 bases and J 5 bases, with 7 bases left between them. The CDR3 runs to 13 residues. The CDR3 sequence is CASSLGAHQPQHF. The DNA of the CDR3 is TGTGCCAGCAGTTTAGGTGCTCATCAGCCCCAGCATTTT.

This chain connects TRBV6-2 or TRBV6-3 to TRBJ1-5, with D unclear. Deletions cut 0 bases from V and 6 bases from J, with 9 bases between. The CDR3 totals 14 residues. Germline V CDR1 and CDR2: MNHEY, SVGEGT. The CDR3 DNA reads TGTGCCAGCAGTTACTCGTGGCAGCCTCAGCCCCAGCATTTT. Amino acids: CASSYSWQPQPQHF.

This clonotype was recorded at least ten times. The CDR3: CATKNKDRAYGYTF. The CDR3 DNA is TGTGCCACGAAGAATAAGGACAGGGCCTATGGCTACACCTTC. J is TRBJ1-2 and V is TRBV28, with TRBD1 matching 8 bases. Germline CDR1 reads MDHEN; CDR2 reads SYDVKM. Trimming cost V 10 bases and J 4 bases; bases outside gene matches: 11. The CDR3 is 14 amino acids.

This clonotype is a singleton in its sample. The rearrangement links TRBV6-1 to TRBJ2-1; 11 nucleotides agree with TRBD2. From germline, CDR1 is MNHNS and CDR2 SASEGT. Trimming at V came to 7 bases and at J to 4 bases, leaving 6 bases not matched to a gene. The CDR3 loop spans 15 amino acids. CDR3 loop: CASTGTSGSYNEQFF. The CDR3 coding sequence is TGTGCCAGCACCGGAACTAGCGGGAGTTACAATGAGCAGTTCTTC.

The sample holds many counts of this clonotype. This chain links TRBV5-1 with TRBJ2-2; 10 nucleotides agree with TRBD2. Trimming cost V 4 bases and J 2 bases; bases outside gene matches: 5. Germline-derived CDR1 and CDR2 are SGHRS and YFSETQ. The CDR3 runs 16 residues. CDR3 region: CASSATSGINTGELFF. The CDR3 bases are TGCGCCAGCAGCGCCACTAGCGGGATAAACACCGGGGAGCTGTTTTTT.

Ten or more counts support this clonotype. Here the CDR3 DNA reads TGCAGTGCCAGACTAGCAGCGTACAATGAGCAGTTCTTC. Translating gives CSARLAAYNEQFF. The J gene is TRBJ2-1, the V gene TRBV20-1, with TRBD2 matching 7 bases. With 6 bases clipped from V and 4 bases from J, the junction kept 6 bases outside the gene matches. Germline CDR1 reads DFQATT; CDR2 reads SNEGSKA (reference sequence). CDR3 length: 13 residues.

This clonotype was counted many times. The chain uses TRBV7-1 and TRBJ2-2; 9 bases match TRBD2. TRBV7-1 is flagged as an ORF with uncertain function. There are 22 residues in the CDR3. V lost 3 bases and J lost 0; bases outside the gene matches: 20. The CDR3 sequence: CASSSTHGVDSGRWANTGELFF. As DNA, the CDR3 is TGTGCCAGCAGCTCGACCCACGGGGTCGACAGCGGGAGGTGGGCGAACACCGGGGAGCTGTTTTTT.

The rearrangement uses TRBV4-2 and TRBJ2-4; 7 positions match TRBD2. The CDR3 length is 14 residues. The V gene end was trimmed by 4 bases and the J gene end by 3 bases; junction bases not matched to a gene: 3. Germline V gene lookup returns CDR1 LGHNA and CDR2 YNFKEQ. The CDR3 protein is CASSRGEGKNIQYF. In nucleotides, the CDR3 is TGTGCCAGCAGCCGGGGGGAGGGCAAAAACATTCAGTACTTC.

There are many counts of this clonotype. The chain employs TRBV19 and TRBJ1-2; 10 bases are shared with TRBD1. The ends lost 4 bases at V and 8 bases at J; junction bases unmatched: 10. The V gene's germline CDR1 is LNHDA and CDR2 SQIVND (reference sequence). This CDR3 has 15 residues. The CDR3 DNA sequence: TGTGCCAGTAGTAGCCACCCCGGGACAGGGGTAGGCTACACCTTC. Encoded protein: CASSSHPGTGVGYTF.

This clonotype was seen many times. The chain is built from TRBV29-1 and TRBJ2-7, with TRBD1 matching 9 bases. The CDR3 runs 17 residues. The J segment lost 6 bases and the V segment lost 3 bases, leaving 18 bases of the junction unmatched. The germline CDR1 and CDR2 sequences are SQVTM and ANQGSEA. The CDR3 DNA is TGCAGCGTTGACGGAAGGAGACCGGGACAGGGAAGTGGCGAGCAGTACTTC. Protein: CSVDGRRPGQGSGEQYF.

Points on this clonotype: This CDR3 is missing its conserved last phenylalanine or tryptophan, likely due to a read error. The V gene is TRBV6-1, the J gene TRBJ1-1, with D uncertain. Trimming removed 1 base from V and 0 bases from J, with 6 bases in between. The CDR3 runs to 14 residues. The germline CDR1 and CDR2 sequences are MNHNS and SASEGT. The CDR3 DNA reads as TGTGCCAGCAGTGAAGGGACGGTGAACACTGAAGCTTTCTCT. This gives the protein CASSEGTVNTEAFS.

Many counts were recorded for this clonotype. This chain links TRBV7-9 with TRBJ2-7; 7 bases align to TRBD2. The CDR3 is 15 amino acids. J gave up 1 base and V 5 bases, and 8 bases lay outside the gene matches. The germline V gene has CDR1 SEHNR and CDR2 FQNEAQ (reference sequence). CDR3: CASSPEGGSSYEQYF. Written as DNA, the CDR3 is TGTGCCAGCAGCCCCGAGGGAGGGAGTTCCTACGAGCAGTACTTC. The entire variable domain, with the rest obtained from reference TRBV7-9 and TRBJ2-7, is as follows: DTGVSQNPRHKITKRGQNVTFRCDPISEHNRLYWYRQTLGQGPEFLTYFQNEAQLEKSRLLSDRFSAERPKGSFSTLEIQRTEQGDSAMYLCASSPEGGSSYEQYFGPGTRLTVT.

This clonotype was recorded many times. V usage is TRBV12-3 or TRBV12-4 and J usage is TRBJ1-1; D not certain. This CDR3 region has 14 residues. The V gene lost 3 bases and the J gene lost 5 bases, with 13 bases spanning the gap. This CDR3 reads CASSLGGSGTEAFF. CDR3 DNA sequence: TGTGCCAGCAGTTTGGGCGGATCGGGGACTGAAGCTTTCTTT.